A selection of T cell receptor beta chains follows, all from one sample in a study of spatial heterogeneity in lung cancer. Each CDR3 protein is one row after TCRdb ran MiXCR on the 5' RACE reads. The table includes about 16,000 distinct CDR3 sequences, under 7.5% detected once. The sample was lung tumor tissue, taken at surgery. These receptors were obtained from a male donor with early-stage non-small cell lung cancer. Both conserved end residues are part of each CDR3. Each record gives: J gene, CDR3 length, V gene, CDR3 protein.

j_call: TRBJ1-1
cdr3_length: 13
v_call: TRBV7-2
cdr3_aa: CASSQTGHIEAFF

j_call: TRBJ2-5
cdr3_length: 12
v_call: TRBV20-1
cdr3_aa: CSAGLRSETQYF

j_call: TRBJ2-7
cdr3_length: 14
v_call: TRBV7-6
cdr3_aa: CASSLEGRAGEQYF

j_call: TRBJ2-2
cdr3_length: 15
v_call: TRBV18
cdr3_aa: CASSRDTKNTGELFF

j_call: TRBJ2-5
cdr3_length: 11
v_call: TRBV18
cdr3_aa: CASSRRETQYF

j_call: TRBJ1-2
cdr3_length: 16
v_call: TRBV4-1
cdr3_aa: CASSQDLGASNYGYTF

j_call: TRBJ2-2
cdr3_length: 14
v_call: TRBV20-1
cdr3_aa: CSAPRTSGSGELFF

j_call: TRBJ2-1
cdr3_length: 12
v_call: TRBV13
cdr3_aa: CASSFRDNEQFF

j_call: TRBJ1-1
cdr3_length: 12
v_call: TRBV7-9
cdr3_aa: CASSCQGTEAFF

j_call: TRBJ1-6
cdr3_length: 14
v_call: TRBV6-4
cdr3_aa: CASRGTGANSPLHF

j_call: TRBJ2-3
cdr3_length: 16
v_call: TRBV3-2
cdr3_aa: CASSHPQGPSTDTQYF

j_call: TRBJ2-1
cdr3_length: 12
v_call: TRBV20-1
cdr3_aa: CSARDLKGEQFF

j_call: TRBJ2-4
cdr3_length: 17
v_call: TRBV6-6
cdr3_aa: CASSYSGTGVAKNIQYF

j_call: TRBJ2-2
cdr3_length: 13
v_call: TRBV7-9
cdr3_aa: CASSLEITGELFF

j_call: TRBJ1-2
cdr3_length: 15
v_call: TRBV2
cdr3_aa: CASTPLASTNYGYTF

j_call: TRBJ1-6
cdr3_length: 15
v_call: TRBV4-3
cdr3_aa: CASSQDFTAASPLHF

j_call: TRBJ1-1
cdr3_length: 16
v_call: TRBV27
cdr3_aa: CASSFSGTGVATEAFF

j_call: TRBJ2-7
cdr3_length: 11
v_call: TRBV20-1
cdr3_aa: CSASGPYEQYF

j_call: TRBJ2-2
cdr3_length: 15
v_call: TRBV27
cdr3_aa: CASSLRQGYTGELFF

j_call: TRBJ1-4
cdr3_length: 16
v_call: TRBV6-1
cdr3_aa: CASSVRRGPSNEKLFF

j_call: TRBJ2-5
cdr3_length: 17
v_call: TRBV5-1
cdr3_aa: CASSLAVSGGPAETQYF

j_call: TRBJ1-6
cdr3_length: 19
v_call: TRBV7-2
cdr3_aa: CASSRQARIQDRVHSPLHF

j_call: TRBJ2-7
cdr3_length: 15
v_call: TRBV20-1
cdr3_aa: CSAPPVGREFDEQYF

j_call: TRBJ2-1
cdr3_length: 14
v_call: TRBV3-1
cdr3_aa: CASSPGLAGQEQFF

j_call: TRBJ2-6
cdr3_length: 16
v_call: TRBV3-1
cdr3_aa: CASNALGFSGANVLTF

j_call: TRBJ1-1
cdr3_length: 16
v_call: TRBV5-5
cdr3_aa: CASSLGQGALNTEAFF

j_call: TRBJ2-5
cdr3_length: 10
v_call: TRBV2
cdr3_aa: CASSGKTQYF

j_call: TRBJ1-6
cdr3_length: 16
v_call: TRBV7-8
cdr3_aa: CASSLNSIVYNSPLHF

j_call: TRBJ2-5
cdr3_length: 12
v_call: TRBV12-3/TRBV12-4
cdr3_aa: CASSLQGETQYF

j_call: TRBJ1-5
cdr3_length: 16
v_call: TRBV19
cdr3_aa: CASSLWGTKGGQPQHF

j_call: TRBJ1-1
cdr3_length: 14
v_call: TRBV14
cdr3_aa: CASSQGQFITEAFF

j_call: TRBJ2-6
cdr3_length: 15
v_call: TRBV7-6
cdr3_aa: CASSFLASGANVLTF

j_call: TRBJ2-5
cdr3_length: 15
v_call: TRBV20-1
cdr3_aa: CSARPGDKARETQYF

j_call: TRBJ2-1
cdr3_length: 15
v_call: TRBV6-5
cdr3_aa: CASSYETGVNNEQFF

j_call: TRBJ2-4
cdr3_length: 15
v_call: TRBV5-1
cdr3_aa: CASSWLGGGENIQYF

j_call: TRBJ2-4
cdr3_length: 16
v_call: TRBV29-1
cdr3_aa: CSVEDRDRGTKNIQYF

j_call: TRBJ2-3
cdr3_length: 16
v_call: TRBV4-1
cdr3_aa: CASSQDRGRATDTQYF

j_call: TRBJ1-5
cdr3_length: 15
v_call: TRBV19
cdr3_aa: CASSIPGQGTQPQHF

j_call: TRBJ1-2
cdr3_length: 13
v_call: TRBV7-6
cdr3_aa: CASSGERGEGYTF

j_call: TRBJ2-7
cdr3_length: 12
v_call: TRBV5-1
cdr3_aa: CASSWDGDEQYF

j_call: TRBJ2-1
cdr3_length: 14
v_call: TRBV11-2
cdr3_aa: CASSLAQRYNEQFF

j_call: TRBJ2-1
cdr3_length: 14
v_call: TRBV5-4
cdr3_aa: CASSPTGPDNEQFF

j_call: TRBJ2-3
cdr3_length: 14
v_call: TRBV6-4
cdr3_aa: CASSAAGGADTQYF

j_call: TRBJ2-4
cdr3_length: 16
v_call: TRBV7-2
cdr3_aa: CASSLGQNLAKNIQYF

j_call: TRBJ2-7
cdr3_length: 15
v_call: TRBV6-5
cdr3_aa: CASSLGQGITYEQYF

j_call: TRBJ2-1
cdr3_length: 12
v_call: TRBV5-1
cdr3_aa: CASSLGHNEQFF

j_call: TRBJ2-5
cdr3_length: 14
v_call: TRBV5-1
cdr3_aa: CASSLGQGQETQYF

j_call: TRBJ1-6
cdr3_length: 14
v_call: TRBV7-8
cdr3_aa: CASSRTEGRSPLHF

j_call: TRBJ1-6
cdr3_length: 14
v_call: TRBV6-6
cdr3_aa: CASSYAGAKGPLHF

j_call: TRBJ1-2
cdr3_length: 13
v_call: TRBV2
cdr3_aa: CATSAVGFRGYTF

j_call: TRBJ2-5
cdr3_length: 13
v_call: TRBV3-1
cdr3_aa: CASSRHQTETQYF

j_call: TRBJ1-2
cdr3_length: 12
v_call: TRBV5-6
cdr3_aa: CASSSGRYGYTF

j_call: TRBJ2-5
cdr3_length: 11
v_call: TRBV20-1
cdr3_aa: CSVGRLETQYF

j_call: TRBJ2-3
cdr3_length: 15
v_call: TRBV20-1
cdr3_aa: CSVGLPISGTDTQYF

j_call: TRBJ2-6
cdr3_length: 15
v_call: TRBV11-2
cdr3_aa: CASSLGTSKANVLTF

j_call: TRBJ1-5
cdr3_length: 12
v_call: TRBV6-2/TRBV6-3
cdr3_aa: CASSFPGQPQHF

j_call: TRBJ2-7
cdr3_length: 14
v_call: TRBV5-6
cdr3_aa: CASGSGRGRNEQYF

j_call: TRBJ2-3
cdr3_length: 16
v_call: TRBV9
cdr3_aa: CASSVASQREKFKQYF

j_call: TRBJ2-5
cdr3_length: 17
v_call: TRBV5-1
cdr3_aa: CASSPGVSSGGQETQYF

j_call: TRBJ2-1
cdr3_length: 13
v_call: TRBV2
cdr3_aa: CASRAGGWNEQFF